The rows below give T cell receptor beta chains drawn from one sample of a study of PD-L1 blockade in urothelial cancer. Only in-frame clones appear in the TCRdb table, and some are missing; sequencing was by immunoSEQ multiplex PCR. The profile shows roughly 77,000 clones, 84% of them singletons. The input for sequencing was PBMCs, taken around atezolizumab (anti-PD-L1) treatment. The receptors come from a woman aged 65 to 85 with urothelial cancer. Each CDR3 is given with its conserved first and last residue. A D gene is named only where the DNA matches it firmly. The size of a clone is reported for some rows only, either as once, few or many, or as a class for expanded clones.

v_gene	len	abundance	d_gene	j_gene	CDR3aa	CDR3nt
TRBV4-1	15	NA	TRBD1	TRBJ1-2	CASSQPDRESQGYTF	TGCGCCAGCAGCCAACCTGACAGGGAGTCGCAGGGCTACACCTTC
TRBV15	16	NA	TRBD2	TRBJ2-1	CATSRDPPGLGNEQFF	TGTGCCACCAGCAGAGATCCGCCGGGACTAGGCAATGAGCAGTTCTTC
TRBV5-6	14	NA	TRBD2	TRBJ2-5	CASSLTGGQETQYF	TGTGCCAGCAGCTTGACGGGGGGGCAAGAGACCCAGTACTTC
TRBV5-5	15	NA	NA	TRBJ2-2	CASSFQGAGIGELFF	TGTGCCAGCAGCTTCCAGGGCGCTGGTATCGGGGAGCTGTTTTTT
TRBV25-1	17	NA	TRBD2	TRBJ2-2	CASSDGTSWGNTGELFF	TGTGCCAGCAGTGATGGGACTAGCTGGGGAAACACCGGGGAGCTGTTTTTT
TRBV2	15	NA	TRBD1	TRBJ1-2	CASGPTYRGKDGYTF	TGTGCCAGCGGACCCACATACAGGGGGAAGGATGGCTACACCTTC
TRBV11-1	17	NA	TRBD1	TRBJ2-6	CASSLGQIRSGANVLTF	TGTGCCAGCAGCTTGGGACAGATCCGCTCTGGGGCCAACGTCCTGACTTTC
TRBV25-1	15	NA	TRBD1	TRBJ1-4	CASSEIDREDEKLFF	TGTGCCAGCAGTGAAATCGACAGGGAGGATGAAAAACTGTTTTTT
TRBV9	14	NA	TRBD1	TRBJ1-1	CASSPAGGSAGAFF	TGTGCCAGCAGCCCCGCAGGGGGCTCGGCGGGCGCTTTCTTT
TRBV10-3	16	few	TRBD1	TRBJ2-7	CAISETGTGLSYEQYF	TGTGCCATCAGTGAGACCGGGACAGGCCTCTCCTACGAGCAGTACTTC
TRBV2	14	many	NA	TRBJ1-5	CASSGGTSGQPQHF	TGTGCCAGCAGTGGAGGGACATCCGGTCAGCCCCAGCATTTT
TRBV5-5	15	NA	TRBD1	TRBJ2-2	CASSSTRGPTGELFF	TGTGCCAGCAGCTCAACCAGGGGGCCCACCGGGGAGCTGTTTTTT
TRBV5-4	14	NA	TRBD2	TRBJ2-1	CASSTRTSEGEQFF	TGTGCCAGCAGCACCCGGACTAGCGAGGGTGAGCAGTTCTTC
TRBV28	12	NA	NA	TRBJ2-1	CASRRTKVEQFF	TGTGCCAGCAGGAGGACTAAAGTTGAGCAGTTCTTC
TRBV18	13	NA	NA	TRBJ1-1	CASSPLGLHEAFF	TGTGCCAGCTCACCGTTGGGACTTCATGAAGCTTTCTTT
TRBV5-1	14	NA	NA	TRBJ1-1	CASMWTAENTEAFF	TGCGCCAGCATGTGGACAGCGGAAAACACTGAAGCTTTCTTT
TRBV19	15	NA	NA	TRBJ2-2	CASSIMGQGPGELFF	TGTGCCAGTAGTATTATGGGCCAGGGGCCCGGGGAGCTGTTTTTT
TRBV7-9	14	once	NA	TRBJ2-3	CASSARDWTDTQYF	TGTGCCAGCAGCGCCCGGGACTGGACAGATACGCAGTATTTT
TRBV18	15	NA	TRBD1	TRBJ1-5	CASSLQGVGNQPQHF	TGTGCCAGCTCACTACAGGGGGTTGGCAATCAGCCCCAGCATTTT
TRBV15	17	NA	NA	TRBJ2-2	CATSRDGGQSNTGELFF	TGTGCCACCAGCAGAGATGGCGGGCAGTCGAACACCGGGGAGCTGTTTTTT
TRBV19	14	NA	TRBD1	TRBJ2-7	CASRQTGGSYEQYF	TGTGCCAGTAGACAGACAGGGGGGTCCTACGAGCAGTACTTC
TRBV30	15	NA	TRBD1	TRBJ1-4	CAWSVPTGLHEKLFF	TGTGCCTGGAGTGTACCGACAGGGCTTCATGAAAAACTGTTTTTT
TRBV7-2	14	NA	NA	TRBJ2-3	CASSLVGVTDTQYF	TGTGCCAGCAGCTTAGTCGGGGTCACAGATACGCAGTATTTT